These 26 T cell receptor beta chains originate from one sample sequenced in a study of blood T cell repertoires in COVID-19. Clones were read by immunoSEQ multiplex PCR, and TCRdb kept only the in-frame ones, dropping some. Among over 100,000 clones listed, around 83% were seen once. The specimen sequenced was peripheral blood. Receptors originate from a man between 40 and 49 years old with acute or convalescent COVID-19.

V usage is TRBV19 and J usage is TRBJ1-2; D might be TRBD1 (6 bases). Germline-derived CDR1 and CDR2 are LNHDA and SQIVND (reference sequence). Deletions cut 5 bases from V and 4 bases from J, with 14 bases between. CDR3 length: 14 residues. In DNA, the CDR3 is TGTGCCAGTAGTTCTGGACAGCCCTTCTATGGCTACACCTTC. Protein product: CASSSGQPFYGYTF.

The chain carries TRBV3-1 (or the pseudogene TRBV3-2) and TRBJ2-7; D unclear. CDR3 length: 12 residues. Germline V gives CDR1 LGHDT, CDR2 YNNKEL (reference sequence). V was pared by 3 bases and J by 2 bases, with 5 bases between. The CDR3 protein is CASSHTTYEQYF. The CDR3 DNA follows: TGTGCCAGCAGCCACACAACCTACGAGCAGTACTTC.

The V gene is TRBV5-5, the J gene TRBJ2-4; D is unclear. Per germline, CDR1 SGHKS and CDR2 YYEKEE (reference sequence). V was pared by 6 bases and J by 1 base, with 8 bases between. This CDR3 region has 13 residues. This CDR3 is CASIQAAKNIQYF. The CDR3 DNA sequence: TGTGCCAGCATCCAGGCCGCCAAAAACATTCAGTACTTC.

The rearrangement links TRBV19 to TRBJ1-1, with a weak D call TRBD1 (5 bases). The germline V gene has CDR1 LNHDA and CDR2 SQIVND (reference sequence). With 5 bases removed from V and 5 bases from J, the gap between germline ends came to 21 bases. The CDR3 is 16 residues long. CDR3 bases: TGTGCCAGTAGTCCCACTTGGACAATTATATCGACTGAAGCTTTCTTT. The encoded protein is CASSPTWTIISTEAFF.

This clone was seen only once. This chain uses TRBV19 with TRBJ1-5; 8 nucleotides match TRBD1. J gave up 7 bases and V 5 bases, and 4 bases lay outside the gene matches. Germline V CDR1 and CDR2: LNHDA, SQIVND (reference sequence). The CDR3 extends over 13 amino acids. CDR3 bases: TGTGCCAGTAGTCAGGACAGGGTACAGCCCCAGCATTTT. Translated: CASSQDRVQPQHF. Complete variable domain (other parts from reference TRBV19 and TRBJ1-5): DGGITQSPKYLFRKEGQNVTLSCEQNLNHDAMYWYRQDPGQGLRLIYYSQIVNDFQKGDIAEGYSVSREKKESFPLTVTSAQKNPTAFYLCASSQDRVQPQHFGDGTRLSIL.

The rearrangement joins TRBV29-1 to TRBJ2-2; 7 nucleotides match TRBD2. The J segment lost 5 bases and the V segment lost 6 bases, leaving 6 bases of the junction unmatched. CDR3 length: 13 amino acids. Germline CDR1 is SQVTM and CDR2 is ANQGSEA. CDR3 sequence reads: CSVLKRGTGELFF. CDR3 sequence (DNA): TGCAGCGTCCTAAAGCGGGGTACCGGGGAGCTGTTTTTT.

The rearrangement uses TRBV27 and TRBJ2-7, with TRBD1 as a possible D gene (5 bases). CDR1 MNHEY and CDR2 SMNVEV come from the germline V gene (reference sequence). Trimming stripped 10 bases from V and 3 bases from J, with 13 bases between. The CDR3 runs 12 residues. The CDR3 DNA is TGTGCCAACCACAACAGGTTCTACGAGCAGTACTTC. It codes for CANHNRFYEQYF.

This rearrangement joins TRBV7-9 to TRBJ1-3; no definite D call. Trimming stripped 1 base from V and 4 bases from J, with 5 bases between. The CDR3 consists of 13 residues. Germline CDR1 SEHNR, CDR2 FQNEAQ (reference sequence). The CDR3 DNA is TGTGCCAGCAGCTTAGATCTCGGAAACACCATATATTTT. Its translation: CASSLDLGNTIYF.

The chain combines TRBV18 with TRBJ2-7, with 7 nucleotides matching TRBD1. The CDR3 covers 13 residues. Trimming took 3 bases from V and 4 from J; bases not matched to a gene: 3. Germline V CDR1 and CDR2: KGHSH, LQKENI. CDR3 region: CASSPGQQYEQYF. The CDR3 nucleotides are TGTGCCAGCTCACCGGGACAGCAGTACGAGCAGTACTTC.

The V and J genes are TRBV3-1 (or the pseudogene TRBV3-2) and TRBJ1-1; TRBD1 matches 7 bases. This CDR3 has 15 amino acids. Germline CDR1 LGHDT, CDR2 YNNKEL (reference sequence). Germline trimming cut 5 bases from V and 1 base from J; bases unmatched to any gene: 7. CDR3 sequence: CASSASRGTNTEAFF. The CDR3 bases are TGTGCCAGCAGCGCGAGCAGGGGGACGAACACTGAAGCTTTCTTT.

The chain uses TRBV5-1 and TRBJ2-2, with 11 bases lining up with TRBD2. The germline gives CDR1 SGHRS, CDR2 YFSETQ. Trimming took 2 bases from V and 5 from J; bases not matched to a gene: 14. The CDR3 runs to 19 residues. The CDR3 protein is CASSLPPFPGLAVTGELFF. As DNA, the CDR3 is TGCGCCAGCAGCTTACCCCCTTTTCCGGGACTAGCGGTTACCGGGGAGCTGTTTTTT. Combining the CDR3 with reference TRBV5-1 and TRBJ2-2 gives the whole variable domain KAGVTQTPRYLIKTRGQQVTLSCSPISGHRSVSWYQQTPGQGLQFLFEYFSETQRNKGNFPGRFSGRQFSNSRSEMNVSTLELGDSALYLCASSLPPFPGLAVTGELFFGEGSRLTVL.

The chain has TRBV5-1 and TRBJ2-3; D might be TRBD1 (5 bases). Germline CDR1 reads SGHRS; CDR2 reads YFSETQ. The CDR3 spans 16 residues. Trimming removed 0 bases at V and 0 bases at J, with 11 bases between. The CDR3 is CASSLADSPSTDTQYF. The CDR3 nucleotides are TGCGCCAGCAGCTTGGCCGACAGTCCTAGCACAGATACGCAGTATTTT.

This sequence joins TRBV12-3 or TRBV12-4 and TRBJ2-4; maybe TRBD2 (7 bases). This CDR3 is built from 13 residues. Trimming took off 11 bases at V and 4 bases at J, with 15 bases between the two ends. The CDR3 loop is CAREGGRKNIQYF. The CDR3 region has the DNA TGTGCCCGCGAGGGGGGGCGGAAAAACATTCAGTACTTC.

This chain links TRBV9 with TRBJ2-1, with D unclear. V lost 1 base and J 2 bases, leaving 16 bases between the germline ends. The CDR3 has 17 amino acids. CDR1 and CDR2 from the germline V gene are SGDLS and YYNGEE. The CDR3 DNA is TGTGCCAGCAGCGTAAACGACTCTCCCCCCCCCTACAATGAGCAGTTCTTC. Residues: CASSVNDSPPPYNEQFF. The full variable domain, its missing parts supplied by reference TRBV9 and TRBJ2-1, is DSGVTQTPKHLITATGQRVTLRCSPRSGDLSVYWYQQSLDQGLQFLIQYYNGEERAKGNILERFSAQQFPDLHSELNLSSLELGDSALYFCASSVNDSPPPYNEQFFGPGTRLTVL.

The chain couples TRBV2 to TRBJ2-1, with 11 bases lining up with TRBD2. The germline V gene encodes CDR1 SNHLY and CDR2 FYNNEI. The CDR3 runs 16 residues. Trimming took 7 bases from V and 3 from J; bases not matched to a gene: 8. CDR3 sequence: CASTKGTSGNYNEQFF. In nucleotides, the CDR3 is TGTGCCAGCACCAAAGGGACTAGCGGAAACTACAATGAGCAGTTCTTC.

This clone was picked up one time. The chain recombines TRBV4-1 with TRBJ1-2, with a possible D match to TRBD1 (5 bases). This CDR3 region has 15 residues. Between the trimmed V and J ends, which lost 0 bases and 3 bases, there was a span of 11 bases. CDR1 is MGHRA, CDR2 YSYEKL, per germline. CDR3: CASSQDPGDYYGYTF. DNA for the CDR3: TGCGCCAGCAGCCAAGATCCGGGGGACTACTATGGCTACACCTTC.

A single count supports this clone. The chain links TRBV4-3 to TRBJ2-5; a possible D gene is TRBD2 (6 bases). CDR3 length equals 14 residues. Germline V gene data show CDR1 as LGHNA and CDR2 as YSLEER. V was clipped by 2 bases and J by 4 bases, with 11 bases between them. The DNA of the CDR3 is TGCGCCAGCAGCCAAATTTCCGGGGGAGAGACCCAGTACTTC. Translation gives CASSQISGGETQYF.

The J gene is TRBJ1-1, the V gene TRBV19; the match to TRBD1 covers 7 bases. The CDR3 extends over 16 amino acids. The V and J ends lost 4 bases and 0 bases, in that order; junction bases with no gene match: 8. Per germline, CDR1 LNHDA and CDR2 SQIVND (reference sequence). The CDR3 protein is CASSNPGQPMNTEAFF. The DNA for the CDR3 is TGTGCCAGTAGTAACCCGGGACAGCCCATGAACACTGAAGCTTTCTTT.

This chain joins TRBV27 and TRBJ1-1; TRBD1 matches 8 bases. Germline-derived CDR1 and CDR2 are MNHEY and SMNVEV (reference sequence). This CDR3 has 15 residues. Trimming at V came to 6 bases and at J to 1 base, leaving 7 bases not matched to a gene. For the CDR3, the DNA is TGTGCCAGCAGGGTATCCAGGGGGCCGAACACTGAAGCTTTCTTT. Translated, it gives CASRVSRGPNTEAFF.

This chain links TRBV28 with TRBJ1-6; 8 bases align to TRBD1. V lost 5 bases to trimming and J lost 10 bases; unmatched junction nucleotides: 13. CDR3 length: 16 residues. The V gene's germline CDR1 is MDHEN and CDR2 SYDVKM. In nucleotides, the CDR3 is TGTGCCAGCAGTGGACAGGGAGGGCCGGAGCGGTCACCCCTCCACTTT. Translated, it gives CASSGQGGPERSPLHF. Variable domain in full (rest from reference TRBV28 and TRBJ1-6): DVKVTQSSRYLVKRTGEKVFLECVQDMDHENMFWYRQDPGLGLRLIYFSYDVKMKEKGDIPEGYSVSREKKERFSLILESASTNQTSMYLCASSGQGGPERSPLHFGNGTRLTVT.

The chain links TRBV7-6 to TRBJ2-3; a weak D match, TRBD1 (5 bases). Per the germline V gene, CDR1 is SGHVS and CDR2 is FNYEAQ. The CDR3 is 14 amino acids. Trimming left V 2 bases short and J 6 bases short, with 12 bases between. The CDR3 reads CASSLRGRADTQYF. The CDR3 nucleotides are TGTGCCAGCAGCTTAAGGGGTAGGGCGGATACGCAGTATTTT.

This clone has just a few counts. The V call is TRBV7-9, the J call TRBJ2-2, with a possible D match to TRBD2 (6 bases). Trimming left V 5 bases short and J 4 bases short, with 14 bases between. The V gene's germline CDR1 is SEHNR and CDR2 FQNEAQ (reference sequence). The CDR3 totals 15 residues. For the CDR3, the DNA is TGTGCCAGCAGCCCCGGGGGACGGGGCACCGGGGAGCTGTTTTTT. Translating it yields CASSPGGRGTGELFF.

A word on this clone: In the same sample, other DNA sequences code for this CDR3. This chain connects TRBV5-1 to TRBJ2-7; the D gene is possibly TRBD1 (5 bases). The V end lost 0 bases, the J end lost 4 bases, and 8 bases lay between the germline ends. The CDR3 has 13 amino acids. Germline loops: CDR1 SGHRS, CDR2 YFSETQ. The CDR3 region is CASSLGREYEQYF. The CDR3 DNA is TGCGCCAGCAGCTTGGGCAGGGAATACGAGCAGTACTTC.

This chain uses TRBV24-1 with TRBJ2-5; D is ambiguous. The CDR3 runs to 16 residues. Germline lookup yields CDR1 KGHDR and CDR2 SFDVKD. V lost 5 bases to trimming and J lost 1 base, with 16 bases between them. CDR3 in DNA: TGTGCCACCAGTGCTTTCGGTCATAACGCCCAAGAGACCCAGTACTTC. Encoded protein: CATSAFGHNAQETQYF.

The chain couples TRBV2 to TRBJ1-3; TRBD1 might be the D (5 bases). Between the trimmed V and J ends, which lost 4 bases and 2 bases, there was a span of 15 bases. The CDR3 sequence is 16 residues long. Germline loops: CDR1 SNHLY, CDR2 FYNNEI. CDR3 coding DNA: TGTGCCAGCAGTGGGGGCCCCCGGATAGCTGGAAACACCATATATTTT. It translates to CASSGGPRIAGNTIYF.

The V and J genes are TRBV7-6 and TRBJ2-7; D is undetermined. Trimming stripped 3 bases from V and 6 bases from J, with 12 bases between. Germline V gives CDR1 SGHVS, CDR2 FNYEAQ. The CDR3 is made up of 13 amino acids. The CDR3 region is CASSLGYFSEQYF. The CDR3 nucleotides are TGTGCCAGCAGCTTGGGCTATTTCAGCGAGCAGTACTTC.